This T cell receptor beta chain was identified during a study of PD-L1 blockade in urothelial cancer. For the study at large: The analyses of blood took place 3 weeks (second dose) and 6 weeks after treatment start. Each blood sample yielded a median of 141,255 T cells. Overall study results and limits: When measured at 3 weeks, tumor-associated blood clones expanded more in durable-benefit patients.

The time point: peripheral blood 6 weeks after treatment start. Patients' cancers were locally advanced or metastatic urothelial carcinomas. Germline-derived CDR1 and CDR2 are MNHEY and SVGAGI. This CDR3 is 16 amino acids long. Trimming left V 0 bases short and J 6 bases short, with 17 bases between. TCRdb keeps only in-frame clones here, not all; method: immunoSEQ multiplex PCR. The sample holds around 38,000 clones; less than 90% are singletons and the top ten take 24%. For this clone: Its antigen is unknown.

The material sequenced was PBMCs, taken around atezolizumab (anti-PD-L1) treatment. This chain links TRBV6-5 with TRBJ1-1; D is ambiguous. This clonotype was sampled from a man aged 60 to 69 with urothelial cancer. The CDR3 protein is CASSYSKSHQAPEAFF. CDR3 DNA: TGTGCCAGCAGTTACTCGAAGTCCCATCAGGCACCTGAAGCTTTCTTT.